This TCR beta chain was recovered during a study of T cells in Graves' hyperthyroidism and ophthalmopathy. Whole-study findings and limits: A model using 13 V-J features told ophthalmopathy apart from stable hyperthyroidism.

Germline CDR1 reads SGHVS; CDR2 reads FNYEAQ. The V end was cut by 4 bases, the J end by 5 bases, with 17 bases between. The CDR3 loop spans 15 amino acids. The source material, RNA transcripts, was used to amplify TCR beta CDR3 regions. The TCR CDR3 was amplified in a first-round RT-PCR using the HTBI primer set. A single record per CDR3 protein comes from TCRdb applying MiXCR to the multiplex PCR reads. The table shows approximately 200,000 distinct CDR3 sequences, with roughly 18% occurring only once. Points on this clonotype: Its antigen is unidentified.

This chain links TRBV7-6 with TRBJ1-1; D is possibly TRBD1 (6 bases). The TCR was taken from a man in his forties with Graves' hyperthyroidism. Sequencing was carried out using blood. The CDR3 protein is CASSYYGGAETEAFF. DNA for the CDR3: TGTGCCAGCAGCTATTACGGGGGCGCCGAGACTGAAGCTTTCTTT.